These 6 T cell receptor beta chains were sequenced from one sample in a study of blood T cells in healthy people across ages. Primers used in a second PCR of roughly 6 to 11 cycles were a sample-barcoded 5' primer and a J-beta primer mix. TCRdb called the 5' RACE reads again in MiXCR, with one record for every CDR3 protein. The sample holds hundreds of thousands of distinct CDR3 sequences, 45% to 50% seen once. The sequenced material came from blood. These receptors came from an older woman in good health.

The rearrangement joins TRBV29-1 to TRBJ2-2; 7 bases align to TRBD2. The CDR3 runs to 15 residues. Looked up from germline, CDR1 is SQVTM and CDR2 is ANQGSEA. V lost 0 bases to trimming and J lost 1 base; unmatched junction nucleotides: 2. Written as DNA, the CDR3 is TGCAGCGTTGAAGATCCGGGAGGGAACACCGGGGAGCTGTTTTTT. It specifies CSVEDPGGNTGELFF.

This clonotype turned up a few times. The chain recombines TRBV28 with TRBJ2-7, with 9 bases that match TRBD1. Germline trimming cut 7 bases from V and 1 base from J; bases unmatched to any gene: 5. The CDR3 covers 14 residues. In germline, CDR1 is MDHEN, CDR2 SYDVKM. The CDR3: CASIPGQGSYEQYF. The CDR3, as DNA: TGTGCCAGCATTCCGGGACAGGGATCCTACGAGCAGTACTTC.

This clonotype was seen more than once but under ten times. The chain has TRBV4-2 and TRBJ2-7, with TRBD1 matching over 7 bases. The V and J ends lost 4 bases and 3 bases, in that order; junction bases with no gene match: 9. CDR1 and CDR2 from the germline V gene are LGHNA and YNFKEQ. This CDR3 is 15 amino acids long. The CDR3 DNA follows: TGTGCCAGCAGCCCGACAGACAGGGAGCGCTACGAGCAGTACTTC. This gives the protein CASSPTDRERYEQYF.

The chain employs TRBV25-1 and TRBJ2-3; 7 nucleotides match TRBD1. CDR1 and CDR2 from the germline V gene are MGHDK and SYGVNS. The J segment lost 4 bases and the V segment lost 6 bases, leaving 4 bases of the junction unmatched. The CDR3 extends over 13 amino acids. In nucleotides, the CDR3 is TGTGCCAGCAGGAGGGGGCTTCCAGATACGCAGTATTTT. The encoded protein is CASRRGLPDTQYF.

The V and J genes are TRBV20-1 and TRBJ2-5; the match to TRBD2 covers 7 bases. CDR1 DFQATT and CDR2 SNEGSKA come from the germline V gene (reference sequence). The CDR3 contains 12 residues. With V trimmed by 6 bases and J by 13 bases, 14 bases remained unmatched. The CDR3 sequence: CSAPPPGRDAYF. CDR3 sequence (DNA): TGCAGTGCCCCGCCCCCAGGGAGGGATGCGTACTTC.

The chain combines TRBV20-1 with TRBJ2-3; a possible D gene is TRBD1 (5 bases). Germline V CDR1 and CDR2: DFQATT, SNEGSKA (reference sequence). This CDR3 region has 14 residues. V was clipped by 2 bases and J by 0 bases, with 9 bases between them. The DNA for the CDR3 is TGCAGTGCTAGAAGCAGGGTCAGCACAGATACGCAGTATTTT. It encodes CSARSRVSTDTQYF.